This T cell receptor (beta chain) was documented in a study of T-cell reconstitution after alpha-beta-depleted transplantation in children. A note on this clonotype: Relative to the germline gene, one junction end is altered; a read error may explain this.

The library targeted TCRbeta and was prepared with unique molecular identifiers. MiXCR, applied by TCRdb to the PCR reads, yields one record per CDR3 protein. Here the sample spans 450,000 to 500,000 distinct CDR3 sequences, 9.5% to 15% being singletons. This CDR3 spans 19 amino acids. Germline CDR1 MNHEY, CDR2 SVGEGT. The chain uses TRBV6-2 or TRBV6-3 and TRBJ1-5; 9 bases agree with TRBD1. This specimen was PBMCs from the stem cell graft donor, taken from the stem cell graft. The TCR was taken from a human donor who donated a stem cell graft to a child with combined immunodeficiency. The DNA of the CDR3 is TGTGCCAGCAGTAACTCCGACGTGGGACAGGGAGAACCCAATCAGCCCCAGCATTTT. It is translated as CASSNSDVGQGEPNQPQHF.